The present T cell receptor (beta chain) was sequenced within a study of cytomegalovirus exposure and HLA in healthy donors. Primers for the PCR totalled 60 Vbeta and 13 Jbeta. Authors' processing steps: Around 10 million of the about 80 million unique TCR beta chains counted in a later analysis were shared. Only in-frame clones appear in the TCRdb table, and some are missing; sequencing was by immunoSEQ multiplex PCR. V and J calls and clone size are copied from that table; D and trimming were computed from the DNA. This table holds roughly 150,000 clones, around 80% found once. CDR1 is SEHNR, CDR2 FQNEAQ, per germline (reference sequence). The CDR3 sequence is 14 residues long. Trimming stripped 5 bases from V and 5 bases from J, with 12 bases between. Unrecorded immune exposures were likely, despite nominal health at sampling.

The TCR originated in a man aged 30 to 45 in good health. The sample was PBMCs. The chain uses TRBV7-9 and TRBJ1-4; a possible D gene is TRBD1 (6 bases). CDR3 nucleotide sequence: TGTGCCAGCAGCCGGGGAGGGGGAAATGAAAAACTGTTTTTT. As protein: CASSRGGGNEKLFF.